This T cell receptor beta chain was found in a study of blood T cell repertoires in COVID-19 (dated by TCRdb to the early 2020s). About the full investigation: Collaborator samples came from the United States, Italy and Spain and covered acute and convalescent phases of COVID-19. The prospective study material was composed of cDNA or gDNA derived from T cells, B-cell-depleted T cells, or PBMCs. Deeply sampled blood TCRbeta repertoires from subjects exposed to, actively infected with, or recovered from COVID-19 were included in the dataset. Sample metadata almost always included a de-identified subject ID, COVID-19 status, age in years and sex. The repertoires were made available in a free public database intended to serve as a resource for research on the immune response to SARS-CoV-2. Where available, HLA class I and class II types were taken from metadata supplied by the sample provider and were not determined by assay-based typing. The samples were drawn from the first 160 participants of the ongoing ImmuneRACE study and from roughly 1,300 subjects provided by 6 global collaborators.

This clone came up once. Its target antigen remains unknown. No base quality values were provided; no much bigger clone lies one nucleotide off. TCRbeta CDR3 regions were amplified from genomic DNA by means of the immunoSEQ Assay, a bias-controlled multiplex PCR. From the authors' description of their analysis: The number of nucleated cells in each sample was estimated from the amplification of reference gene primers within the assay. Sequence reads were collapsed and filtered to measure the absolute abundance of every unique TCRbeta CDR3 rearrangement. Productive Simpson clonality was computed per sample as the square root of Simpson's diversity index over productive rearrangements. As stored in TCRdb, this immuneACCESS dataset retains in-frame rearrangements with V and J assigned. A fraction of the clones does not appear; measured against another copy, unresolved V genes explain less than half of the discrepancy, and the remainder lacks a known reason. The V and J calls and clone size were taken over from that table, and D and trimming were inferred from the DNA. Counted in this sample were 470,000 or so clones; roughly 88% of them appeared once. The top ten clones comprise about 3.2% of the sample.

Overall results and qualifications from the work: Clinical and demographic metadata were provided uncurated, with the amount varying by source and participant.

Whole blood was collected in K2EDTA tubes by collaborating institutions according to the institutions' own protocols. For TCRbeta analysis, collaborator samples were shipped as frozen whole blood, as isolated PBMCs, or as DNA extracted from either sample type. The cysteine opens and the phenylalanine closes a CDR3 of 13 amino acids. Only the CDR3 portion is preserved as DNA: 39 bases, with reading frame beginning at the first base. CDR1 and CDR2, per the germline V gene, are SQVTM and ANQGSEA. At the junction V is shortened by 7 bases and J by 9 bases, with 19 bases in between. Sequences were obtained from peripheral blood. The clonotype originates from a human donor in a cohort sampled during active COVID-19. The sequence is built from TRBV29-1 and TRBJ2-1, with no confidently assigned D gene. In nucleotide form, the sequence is TGCAGCGATGGAGATAGCCCCAGTGGTGAGCAGTTCTTC. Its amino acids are CSDGDSPSGEQFF.